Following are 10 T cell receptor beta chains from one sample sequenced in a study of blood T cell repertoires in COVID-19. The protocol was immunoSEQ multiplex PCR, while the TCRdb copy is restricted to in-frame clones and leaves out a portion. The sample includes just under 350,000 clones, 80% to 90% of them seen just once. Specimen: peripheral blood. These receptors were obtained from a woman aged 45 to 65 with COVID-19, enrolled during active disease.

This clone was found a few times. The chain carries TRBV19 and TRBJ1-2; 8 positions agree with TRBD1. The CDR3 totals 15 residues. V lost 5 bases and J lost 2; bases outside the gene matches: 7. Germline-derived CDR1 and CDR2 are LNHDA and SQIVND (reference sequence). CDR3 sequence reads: CASSGTGDPNYGYTF. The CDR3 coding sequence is TGTGCCAGTAGTGGGACAGGTGATCCAAACTATGGCTACACCTTC.

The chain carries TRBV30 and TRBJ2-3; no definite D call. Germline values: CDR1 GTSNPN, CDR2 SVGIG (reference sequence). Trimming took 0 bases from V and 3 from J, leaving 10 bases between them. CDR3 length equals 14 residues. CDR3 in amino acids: CAWSVGTVTDTQYF. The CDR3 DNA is TGTGCCTGGAGTGTAGGTACAGTGACAGATACGCAGTATTTT.

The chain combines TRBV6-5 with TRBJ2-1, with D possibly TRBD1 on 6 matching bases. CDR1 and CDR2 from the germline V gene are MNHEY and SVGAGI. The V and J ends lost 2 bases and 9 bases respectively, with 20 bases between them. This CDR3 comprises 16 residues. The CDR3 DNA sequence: TGTGCCAGCAGTTACGAAGGGACAATTTCTACAACTGAGCAGTTCTTC. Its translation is CASSYEGTISTTEQFF.

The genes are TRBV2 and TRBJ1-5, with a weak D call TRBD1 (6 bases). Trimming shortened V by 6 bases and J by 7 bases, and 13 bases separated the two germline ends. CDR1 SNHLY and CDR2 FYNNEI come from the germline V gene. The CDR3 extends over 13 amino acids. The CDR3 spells CASRTQGTQPQHF. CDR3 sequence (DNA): TGTGCCAGCAGGACACAGGGAACGCAGCCCCAGCATTTT.

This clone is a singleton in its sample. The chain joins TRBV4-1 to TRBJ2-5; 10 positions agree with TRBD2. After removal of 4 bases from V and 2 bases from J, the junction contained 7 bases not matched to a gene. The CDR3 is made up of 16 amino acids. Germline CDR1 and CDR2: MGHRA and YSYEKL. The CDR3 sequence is CASSPGALAGQETQYF. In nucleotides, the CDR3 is TGCGCCAGCAGCCCCGGGGCACTAGCGGGACAAGAGACCCAGTACTTC.

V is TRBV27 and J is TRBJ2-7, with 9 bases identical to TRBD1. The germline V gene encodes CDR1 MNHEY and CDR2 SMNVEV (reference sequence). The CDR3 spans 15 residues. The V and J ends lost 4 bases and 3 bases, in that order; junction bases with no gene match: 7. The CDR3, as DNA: TGTGCCAGCAGTTATACAGGGGGCTTAAACTACGAGCAGTACTTC. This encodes CASSYTGGLNYEQYF.

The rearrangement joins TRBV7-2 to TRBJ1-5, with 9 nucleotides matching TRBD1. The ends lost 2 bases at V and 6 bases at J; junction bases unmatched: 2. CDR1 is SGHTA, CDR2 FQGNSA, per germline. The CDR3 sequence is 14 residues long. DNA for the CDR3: TGTGCCAGCAGCTTACGACAGGGGGGTCAGCCCCAGCATTTT. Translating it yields CASSLRQGGQPQHF.

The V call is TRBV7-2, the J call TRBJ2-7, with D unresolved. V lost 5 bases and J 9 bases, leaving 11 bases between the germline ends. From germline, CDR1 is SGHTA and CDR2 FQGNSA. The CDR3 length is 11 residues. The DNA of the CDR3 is TGTGCCAGCAGCAGCTCCGGTCCGCAGTACTTC. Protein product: CASSSSGPQYF.

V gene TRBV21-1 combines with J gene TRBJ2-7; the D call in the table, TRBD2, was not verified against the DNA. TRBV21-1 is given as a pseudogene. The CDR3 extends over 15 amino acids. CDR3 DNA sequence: TGTGCCAGCAGCAAAGATGATCGGGAGCGCCCCGAGCAGTACTTC. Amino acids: CASSKDDRERPEQYF.

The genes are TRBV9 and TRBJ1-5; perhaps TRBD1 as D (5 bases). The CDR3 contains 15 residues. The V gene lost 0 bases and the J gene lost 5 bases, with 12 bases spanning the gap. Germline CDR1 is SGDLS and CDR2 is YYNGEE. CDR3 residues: CASSVDQGAYQPQHF. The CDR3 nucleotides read TGTGCCAGCAGCGTAGATCAGGGCGCTTATCAGCCCCAGCATTTT.